This T cell receptor (beta chain) was found in a study of T-cell reconstitution after alpha-beta-depleted transplantation in children. TCRbeta library construction was performed incorporating unique molecular identifiers. TCRdb reprocessed the PCR reads via MiXCR and lists one record per CDR3 protein. The sample carries about 980,000 distinct CDR3 sequences, roughly 29% recorded once. The length of the CDR3 is 16 residues. Losses at the gene ends were 3 bases for V and 7 bases for J; bases not matched to a gene: 14. Germline V gives CDR1 DFQATT, CDR2 SNEGSKA (reference sequence). For this clonotype: Its antigen is unknown.

Study results and limitations: Several patients had high TCRbeta diversity at day 60; it came from surviving recipient T cells and thymic progenitors. When one year had passed after transplant, most T-cell counts and diversity came from newly produced T cells. Several hundred expanded graft clones reportedly supplied alpha-beta T cells about two months after transplant.

The V call is TRBV20-1, the J call TRBJ2-1, with 8 bases fitting TRBD2. Sequenced here: PBMCs, mostly from graft donor cells, sampled 360 days after TCRalphabeta/CD19-depleted stem cell transplant. The source of this sequence is a boy in the first two years of life who had a stem cell transplant for SCID, so the T cells may come from the graft donor. CDR3 in amino acids: CSARIPGGQRSNEQFF. CDR3 sequence (DNA): TGCAGTGCTAGGATCCCGGGGGGGCAGCGATCGAATGAGCAGTTCTTC.